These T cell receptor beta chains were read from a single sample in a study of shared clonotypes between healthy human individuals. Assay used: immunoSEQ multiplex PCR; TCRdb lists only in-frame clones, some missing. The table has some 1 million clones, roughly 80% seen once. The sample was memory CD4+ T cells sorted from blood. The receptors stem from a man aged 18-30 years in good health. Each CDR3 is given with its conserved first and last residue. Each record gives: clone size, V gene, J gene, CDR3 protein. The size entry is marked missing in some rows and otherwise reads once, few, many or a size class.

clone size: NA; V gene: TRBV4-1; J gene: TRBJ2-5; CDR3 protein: CASSQGSASGGQGTQYF
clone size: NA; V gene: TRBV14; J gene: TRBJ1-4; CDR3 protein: CASSRGPNEKLFF
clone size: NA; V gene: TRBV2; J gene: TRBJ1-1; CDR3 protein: CASSEDSATEAFF
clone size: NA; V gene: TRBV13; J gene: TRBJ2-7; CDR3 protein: CASSHDRVRAEQYF
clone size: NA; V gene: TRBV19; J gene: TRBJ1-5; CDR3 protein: CASSLRSNQPQHF
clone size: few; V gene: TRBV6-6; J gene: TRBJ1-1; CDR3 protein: CASSLVPGAEAFF
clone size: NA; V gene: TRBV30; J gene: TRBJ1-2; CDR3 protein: CAWSQPWGASYGYTF
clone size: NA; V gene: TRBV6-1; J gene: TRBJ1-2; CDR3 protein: CASTQGSRVSSGYTF
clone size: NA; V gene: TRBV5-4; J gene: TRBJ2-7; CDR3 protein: CASSLVVTGGSYEQYF
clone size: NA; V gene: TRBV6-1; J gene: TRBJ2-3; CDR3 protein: CATGGPADTQYF
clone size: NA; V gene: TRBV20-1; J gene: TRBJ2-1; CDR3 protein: CSAVNTEQFF
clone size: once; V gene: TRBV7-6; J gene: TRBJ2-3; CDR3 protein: CASSLTLGAGGTDTQYF
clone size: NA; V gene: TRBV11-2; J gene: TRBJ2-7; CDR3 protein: CASSLDGGRGRAYEQYF
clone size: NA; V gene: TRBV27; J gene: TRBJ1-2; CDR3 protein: CASREGQAPYGYTF
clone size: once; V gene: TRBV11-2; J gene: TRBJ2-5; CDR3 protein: CASSLGQGVLETQYF
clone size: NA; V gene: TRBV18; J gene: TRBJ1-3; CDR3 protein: CASSSGSGNTIYF
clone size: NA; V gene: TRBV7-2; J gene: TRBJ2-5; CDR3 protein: CASSLDMGSSATQYF
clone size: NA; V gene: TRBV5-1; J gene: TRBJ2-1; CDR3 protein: CASSLTTASYNEQFF
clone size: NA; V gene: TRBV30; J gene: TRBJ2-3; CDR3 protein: CAWDRGSADTQYF
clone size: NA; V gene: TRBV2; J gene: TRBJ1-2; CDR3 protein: CASSEGYRAISYGYTF